The clone carrying this T cell receptor (beta chain) was recorded a few times. Its antigen is undetermined. The germline V gene encodes CDR1 MNHEY and CDR2 SMNVEV (reference sequence). The CDR3 runs to 15 residues. With 3 bases clipped from V and 4 bases from J, the junction kept 8 bases outside the gene matches. The sample comes from a study of somatic mutations in cytotoxic T cells in rheumatoid arthritis. Study findings and constraints: Between rheumatoid arthritis patients and age-matched healthy controls, CD8+ T-cell clonality showed no significant difference.

Here immunoSEQ multiplex PCR was the method, and the copy in TCRdb shows in-frame clones only, minus some. The sample lists more than 13,000 clones, 65% to 80% seen once, with roughly 10% in the top ten. The source of this sequence is an adult with rheumatoid arthritis. V gene TRBV27 combines with J gene TRBJ2-7; 8 bases agree with TRBD2. Sequencing input: CD8+ T cells sorted from blood. The CDR3 nucleotides read TGTGCCAGCAGTTTCGTAGCGGGGCCCTTTTACGAGCAGTACTTC. Translating it yields CASSFVAGPFYEQYF.